The 29 T cell receptor beta chains presented below share a single source sample, sequenced in a study of PD-1 blockade in mismatch repair-deficient tumors. Using immunoSEQ multiplex PCR, the repertoire was profiled, and TCRdb retains in-frame clones only, with some absent. The sample yields around 100,000 clones, more than 60% seen once. Sequenced material: peripheral blood, taken 60 weeks after starting pembrolizumab. These receptor sequences come from an adult with mismatch repair-deficient cancer.

The sample holds one count of this clone. This sequence joins TRBV4-3 and TRBJ1-4, with D possibly being TRBD1 (5 bases). Germline-derived CDR1 and CDR2 are LGHNA and YSLEER. V gave up 0 bases and J gave up 8 bases, with 16 bases separating them. The CDR3 loop spans 16 amino acids. The CDR3 protein is CASSQDLGASREKLFF. In DNA, the CDR3 is TGCGCCAGCAGCCAAGATCTCGGGGCATCGAGAGAAAAACTGTTTTTT.

V and J are TRBV2 and TRBJ1-4, with D unclear. The CDR3 length is 15 residues. Trimming removed 6 bases at V and 0 bases at J, with 11 bases between. Germline values: CDR1 SNHLY, CDR2 FYNNEI. The CDR3 coding sequence is TGTGCCAGCAGAAACTATCGTGCAACTAATGAAAAACTGTTTTTT. Residues: CASRNYRATNEKLFF.

V and J are TRBV6-5 and TRBJ2-7; 9 positions match TRBD1. The germline V gene encodes CDR1 MNHEY and CDR2 SVGAGI. Trimming cost V 0 bases and J 2 bases; bases outside gene matches: 2. The CDR3 extends over 15 amino acids. This CDR3 is CASSYSGTGTYEQYF. Written as DNA, the CDR3 is TGTGCCAGCAGTTACTCAGGGACAGGGACCTACGAGCAGTACTTC.

This clone was counted only a few times. The J gene is TRBJ2-1, the V gene TRBV19; 10 bases match TRBD1. Unmatched junction bases numbered 3, after V lost 9 bases and J lost 7 bases. Germline-derived CDR1 and CDR2 are LNHDA and SQIVND (reference sequence). This CDR3 region has 12 residues. The CDR3, as DNA: TGTGCCAGCAGGGACAGGGGAAATGAGCAGTTCTTC. Residues: CASRDRGNEQFF.

This clone occurred a few times. The chain employs TRBV2 and TRBJ2-2; D unclear. From germline, CDR1 is SNHLY and CDR2 FYNNEI. The CDR3 sequence is 14 residues long. V lost 4 bases and J 0 bases, leaving 6 bases between the germline ends. The CDR3 is CASSVRPNTGELFF. The DNA for the CDR3 is TGTGCCAGCAGTGTCCGACCGAACACCGGGGAGCTGTTTTTT.

The chain uses TRBV4-1 and TRBJ2-1, with D hard to call. The V end lost 1 base, the J end lost 2 bases, and 3 bases lay between the germline ends. This CDR3 is 13 amino acids long. CDR1 is MGHRA and CDR2 is YSYEKL in the germline V gene. The CDR3 loop reads CASSQAPYNEQFF. The CDR3 coding sequence is TGCGCCAGCAGCCAAGCCCCCTACAATGAGCAGTTCTTC.

This sequence joins TRBV4-2 and TRBJ2-5; TRBD2 matches at 7 bases. The germline CDR1 and CDR2 sequences are LGHNA and YNFKEQ. V shed 6 bases, J shed 4 bases, and the junction held 5 bases outside the gene matches. The CDR3 extends over 13 amino acids. CDR3 in DNA: TGTGCCAGCAGACCTACTAGCGCAGAGACCCAGTACTTC. This sequence encodes CASRPTSAETQYF.

The V call is TRBV6-5, the J call TRBJ1-1; the D is unclear. The V end lost 2 bases, the J end lost 1 base, and 14 bases lay between the germline ends. The CDR3 consists of 16 residues. CDR1 is MNHEY and CDR2 is SVGAGI in the germline V gene. Here the CDR3 reads CASSYRHTLGNTEAFF. CDR3 bases: TGTGCCAGCAGTTACCGACACACCCTGGGGAACACTGAAGCTTTCTTT.

The V call is TRBV30, the J call TRBJ1-3, with D hard to call. In germline, CDR1 is GTSNPN, CDR2 SVGIG (reference sequence). This CDR3 comprises 13 residues. Trimming removed 3 bases from V and 2 bases from J, with 8 bases in between. This chain's CDR3 is CAWSPGPGNTIYF. The CDR3, as DNA: TGTGCCTGGAGCCCCGGGCCTGGAAACACCATATATTTT.

This clone appeared a single time. The V call is TRBV7-9, the J call TRBJ1-1; 8 positions agree with TRBD1. J was trimmed by 4 bases and V by 4 bases; bases with no gene match: 5. CDR3 size: 14 residues. The germline CDR1 and CDR2 sequences are SEHNR and FQNEAQ (reference sequence). In nucleotides, the CDR3 is TGTGCCAGCAGCTCCCTAACAGGGGGCACTGAAGCTTTCTTT. Residues: CASSSLTGGTEAFF.

V is TRBV4-1 and J is TRBJ2-1, with TRBD2 matching 7 bases. Germline lookup yields CDR1 MGHRA and CDR2 YSYEKL. CDR3 size: 17 residues. V lost 1 base, J lost 1 base, and 7 bases stayed unmatched. The CDR3 nucleotides are TGCGCCAGCAGCCAAGCCGGGCCAGCGGGATCCTACAATGAGCAGTTCTTC. Translated: CASSQAGPAGSYNEQFF.

This rearrangement joins TRBV30 to TRBJ1-2; TRBD1 matches 10 bases. This CDR3 has 13 amino acids. The trim removed 5 bases at V and 7 bases at J, leaving 7 bases unmatched. CDR1 is GTSNPN, CDR2 SVGIG, per germline (reference sequence). CDR3 nucleotide sequence: TGTGCCTGGGGGACAGGGGCCGGGCGTGGCTACACCTTC. Amino acids: CAWGTGAGRGYTF.

The genes are TRBV6-5 and TRBJ2-3; 10 bases match TRBD2. V was pared by 2 bases and J by 4 bases, with 3 bases of the junction left unmatched. The CDR3 spans 15 residues. CDR1 MNHEY and CDR2 SVGAGI come from the germline V gene. The CDR3 loop reads CASSYASGRPDTQYF. The CDR3 nucleotides are TGTGCCAGCAGTTACGCTAGCGGGAGACCAGATACGCAGTATTTT.

The chain has TRBV10-3 and TRBJ2-2; 7 bases are a match to TRBD1. Germline loops: CDR1 ENHRY, CDR2 SYGVKD. V lost 8 bases and J lost 5; bases outside the gene matches: 8. This CDR3 contains 14 residues. CDR3 coding DNA: TGTGCCATCCTTCAGGGGGTAGGAACCGGGGAGCTGTTTTTT. It is translated as CAILQGVGTGELFF.

As DNA, the CDR3 is TGTGCCAGCCAGTCCTGGGGGGATCAGCCCCAGCATTTT. Translation gives CASQSWGDQPQHF. The chain couples TRBV6-5 to TRBJ1-5; a weak D match, TRBD1 (5 bases). Trimming removed 8 bases at V and 5 bases at J, with 13 bases between. From germline, CDR1 is MNHEY and CDR2 SVGAGI. CDR3 length: 13 amino acids.

This clone turned up a few times. A read error may account for a junction end that differs from germline. V gene TRBV2 combines with J gene TRBJ1-1; D unresolved. Germline V gene lookup returns CDR1 SNHLY and CDR2 FYNNEI. The CDR3 extends over 13 amino acids. CDR3 protein: CASCRTVNAEAFF. The CDR3 DNA sequence: TGTGCCAGCTGTCGGACGGTGAACGCTGAAGCTTTCTTT.

This chain uses TRBV10-3 with TRBJ1-2; D not resolved. The CDR3 covers 13 residues. The germline V gene has CDR1 ENHRY and CDR2 SYGVKD. Trimming stripped 2 bases from V and 2 bases from J, with 6 bases between. The CDR3 protein is CAISEPRNYGYTF. The CDR3 region has the DNA TGTGCCATCAGTGAGCCCAGGAACTATGGCTACACCTTC.

The chain employs TRBV9 and TRBJ2-3; the D is unclear. The germline gives CDR1 SGDLS, CDR2 YYNGEE. CDR3 size: 14 residues. V was pared by 0 bases and J by 6 bases, with 11 bases between. CDR3 amino acids: CASSVVAYQDTQYF. CDR3 sequence (DNA): TGTGCCAGCAGCGTAGTCGCTTATCAGGATACGCAGTATTTT. Full variable domain (outside the CDR3, taken from reference TRBV9 and TRBJ2-3): DSGVTQTPKHLITATGQRVTLRCSPRSGDLSVYWYQQSLDQGLQFLIQYYNGEERAKGNILERFSAQQFPDLHSELNLSSLELGDSALYFCASSVVAYQDTQYFGPGTRLTVL.

The chain carries TRBV11-2 and TRBJ2-2; TRBD1 matches at 9 bases. Germline CDR1 and CDR2: SGHAT and FQNNGV. This CDR3 contains 17 residues. V was pared by 1 base and J by 2 bases, with 5 bases of the junction left unmatched. Here the CDR3 reads CASSLGNRGPNTGELFF. The CDR3 region has the DNA TGTGCCAGCAGCTTAGGGAACAGGGGGCCTAACACCGGGGAGCTGTTTTTT.

V usage is TRBV7-3 and J usage is TRBJ2-2; 10 bases are shared with TRBD2. CDR1 and CDR2 (germline): SGHTA, FQGTGA. Trimming removed 2 bases from V and 2 bases from J; junction bases left unmatched: 2. The CDR3 contains 16 residues. Written as DNA, the CDR3 is TGTGCCAGCAGCTTACTAGCGGGAGTAAACACCGGGGAGCTGTTTTTT. This sequence encodes CASSLLAGVNTGELFF.

This chain connects TRBV5-8 to TRBJ1-5; the D is unclear. This CDR3 spans 16 amino acids. Trimming pared 1 base from V and 3 bases from J, leaving 14 bases between. Germline V gene sequence: CDR1 SGHTS, CDR2 YDEGEE. CDR3 sequence (DNA): TGTGCCAGCAGCTTGAGGTCAACATCGACCAATCAGCCCCAGCATTTT. Its protein is CASSLRSTSTNQPQHF.

This rearrangement joins TRBV6-1 to TRBJ1-1, with 9 bases fitting TRBD1. This CDR3 is built from 17 residues. Germline V gives CDR1 MNHNS, CDR2 SASEGT. J lost 1 base, V lost 3 bases, and 9 bases had no gene match. The CDR3 DNA follows: TGTGCCAGCAGTGATCCTTTAACAGGGGGCGAGAACACTGAAGCTTTCTTT. The encoded protein is CASSDPLTGGENTEAFF.

The rearrangement uses TRBV27 and TRBJ2-7, with TRBD1 identical over 8 bases. V gave up 8 bases and J gave up 4 bases; unmatched junction bases: 7. The CDR3 has 13 residues. Germline V lookup: CDR1 MNHEY, CDR2 SMNVEV (reference sequence). CDR3 in amino acids: CASGRTGSYEQYF. In nucleotides, the CDR3 is TGTGCCAGCGGGAGGACAGGGTCTTACGAGCAGTACTTC.

The chain has TRBV6-6 and TRBJ2-1; tentative D call: TRBD1 (5 bases). Germline V lookup: CDR1 MNHNY, CDR2 SVGAGI (reference sequence). The CDR3 runs to 15 residues. V was cut by 2 bases and J by 1 base, with 9 bases left in between. The CDR3 protein is CASSYRGQSYNEQFF. CDR3 DNA sequence: TGTGCCAGCAGTTACAGGGGCCAATCCTACAATGAGCAGTTCTTC.

CDR3 sequence (DNA): TGTGCCTGGCAAAGGGACAGGGGTTCCTACAATGAGCAGTTCTTC. It codes for CAWQRDRGSYNEQFF. The chain carries TRBV30 and TRBJ2-1; 10 bases line up with TRBD1. Germline CDR1 is GTSNPN and CDR2 is SVGIG (reference sequence). The CDR3 has 15 residues. The V gene end was trimmed by 5 bases and the J gene end by 1 base; junction bases not matched to a gene: 5.

This clone appeared a few times. The chain couples TRBV11-3 to TRBJ2-3; D possibly corresponds to TRBD1 (6 bases). The CDR3 is made up of 16 amino acids. The V and J ends lost 5 bases and 2 bases respectively, with 17 bases between them. From germline, CDR1 is SGHNT and CDR2 YENEEA. CDR3 DNA: TGTGCCAGCAGCCTCAGGGGAGACCGGTACACAGATACGCAGTATTTT. Its translation is CASSLRGDRYTDTQYF. The variable domain in full, completed from reference TRBV11-3 and TRBJ2-3, reads EAGVVQSPRYKIIEKKQPVAFWCNPISGHNTLYWYLQNLGQGPELLIRYENEEAVDDSQLPKDRFSAERLKGVDSTLKIQPAELGDSAVYLCASSLRGDRYTDTQYFGPGTRLTVL.

As regards this clone: One end of the junction is discordant with germline, which a read error may explain. The chain has TRBV7-7 and TRBJ2-6; D may correspond to TRBD1 or TRBD2 (6 bases each). CDR3 length: 17 amino acids. The germline V gene encodes CDR1 SSHAT and CDR2 FNYEAQ (reference sequence). The CDR3 spells CASSPRGDYSGANVLTF. CDR3 bases: TGTGCTAGCAGCCCTAGGGGGGATTACTCTGGGGCCAACGTCCTGACTTTC.

The chain has TRBV30 and TRBJ2-1; 10 nucleotides agree with TRBD2. CDR1 is GTSNPN, CDR2 SVGIG, per germline (reference sequence). With 2 bases clipped from V and 9 bases from J, the junction kept 7 bases outside the gene matches. CDR3 length: 14 residues. CDR3 DNA sequence: TGTGCCTGGAGTACGGGACTAGCGCGGAGTGAGCAGTTCTTC. Its protein product is CAWSTGLARSEQFF. The full variable domain, rest sourced from reference TRBV30 and TRBJ2-1, is SQTIHQWPATLVQPVGSPLSLECTVEGTSNPNLYWYRQAAGRGLQLLFYSVGIGQISSEVPQNLSASRPQDRQFILSSKKLLLSDSGFYLCAWSTGLARSEQFFGPGTRLTVL.

This rearrangement joins TRBV7-9 to TRBJ2-1; 11 bases line up with TRBD2. Germline CDR1 is SEHNR and CDR2 is FQNEAQ (reference sequence). CDR3 size: 16 residues. V gave up 2 bases and J gave up 6 bases; unmatched junction bases: 6. The CDR3 DNA follows: TGTGCCAGCAGCTTATGGCTAGCGGGAGGTCCCAATGAGCAGTTCTTC. It is translated as CASSLWLAGGPNEQFF.